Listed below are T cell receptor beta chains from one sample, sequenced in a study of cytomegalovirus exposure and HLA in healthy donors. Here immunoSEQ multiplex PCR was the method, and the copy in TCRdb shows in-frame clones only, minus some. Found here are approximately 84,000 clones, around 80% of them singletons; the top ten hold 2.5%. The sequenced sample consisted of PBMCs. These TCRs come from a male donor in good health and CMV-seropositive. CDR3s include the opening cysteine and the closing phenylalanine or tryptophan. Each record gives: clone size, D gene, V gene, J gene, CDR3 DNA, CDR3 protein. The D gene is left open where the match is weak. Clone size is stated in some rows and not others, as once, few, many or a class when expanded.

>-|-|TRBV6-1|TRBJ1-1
TGTGCCAGCAGTGAAGCGAAGTCTCTGCGTACTGAAGCTTTCTTT
CASSEAKSLRTEAFF
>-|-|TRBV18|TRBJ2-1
TGTGCCAGCTCAGCTACCGGGACCTACAATGAGCAGTTCTTC
CASSATGTYNEQFF
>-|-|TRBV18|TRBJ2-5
TGTGCCAGCTCACCATTGGGAAGGGGGTTCCAAGAGACCCAGTACTTC
CASSPLGRGFQETQYF
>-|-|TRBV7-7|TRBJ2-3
TGTGCCAGCAGCTTAATCCTCTCTAGACCCAGAAACTCGGATACGCAGTATTTT
CASSLILSRPRNSDTQYF
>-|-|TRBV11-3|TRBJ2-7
TGTGCCAGGACTCGGATCAGTCACTCCTACGAGCAGTACTTC
CARTRISHSYEQYF
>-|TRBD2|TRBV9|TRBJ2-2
TGTGCCAGCAGCGTAGACCTCATTGGGACTAGCGGGAAAAAGATTGTGACCACCGGGGAGCTGTTTTTT
CASSVDLIGTSGKKIVTTGELFF
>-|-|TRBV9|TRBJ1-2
TGTGCCAGCAACCCCGGGTCCACTAACTATGGCTACACCTTC
CASNPGSTNYGYTF
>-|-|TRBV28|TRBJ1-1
TGTGCCAGCAGCCCTCCGGGACACCGAAACACTGAAGCTTTCTTT
CASSPPGHRNTEAFF
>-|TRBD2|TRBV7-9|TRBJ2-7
TGTGCCAGCAGCTGGCCGGGACTAGCGGCCGAGCAGTACTTC
CASSWPGLAAEQYF
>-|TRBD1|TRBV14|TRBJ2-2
TGTGCCAGCAGGCGGACAGGGGTGTTTGTCGGGGAGCTGTTTTTT
CASRRTGVFVGELFF
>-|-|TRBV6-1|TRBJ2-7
TGTGCCAGCAGCAAGCTAGACGTCTTCGGGGAGCAGTACTTC
CASSKLDVFGEQYF
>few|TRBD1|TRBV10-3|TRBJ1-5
TGTGCCATCAGTGGGACAGGGAACCAGCCCCAGCATTTT
CAISGTGNQPQHF
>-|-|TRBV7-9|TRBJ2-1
TGTGCCAGCAGCTTATTGGGGGGTGGCTCCTACAATGAGCAGTTCTTC
CASSLLGGGSYNEQFF
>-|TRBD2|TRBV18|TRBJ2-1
TGTGCCAGCTCACAGCTAGGACTAGCGGGAGGCCCATCGGGAGAGCAGTTCTTC
CASSQLGLAGGPSGEQFF
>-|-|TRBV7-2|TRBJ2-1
TGTGCCAGCAGCTTAAAACTAGCTGGCAATGAGCAGTTCTTC
CASSLKLAGNEQFF
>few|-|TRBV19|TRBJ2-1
TGTGCCAGTAGTTCGTTGGCGGGGCTACAGAATGAGCAGTTCTTC
CASSSLAGLQNEQFF
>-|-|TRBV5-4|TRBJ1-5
TGTGCCAGCAGCTACACTCCAGGGGACCAGCCCCAGCATTTT
CASSYTPGDQPQHF
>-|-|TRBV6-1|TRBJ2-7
TGTGCCAGCAGTGGGGTGTTAGCGGCATCCTACGAGCAGTACTTC
CASSGVLAASYEQYF
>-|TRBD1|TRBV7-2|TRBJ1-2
TGTGCCAGCAGCCAGGACAGGGGGCTTAATGGCTACACCTTC
CASSQDRGLNGYTF
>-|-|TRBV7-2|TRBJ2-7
TGTGCCAGCAGCTTAGGGGTGGGAGGAAGGGAGCAGTACTTC
CASSLGVGGREQYF
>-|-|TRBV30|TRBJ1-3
TGTGCCTGGAGTTCAACAGGATTCTCTGGAAACACCATATATTTT
CAWSSTGFSGNTIYF
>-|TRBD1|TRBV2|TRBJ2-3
TGTGCCAGCAGAACTACAGGGGCAGATACGCAGTATTTT
CASRTTGADTQYF
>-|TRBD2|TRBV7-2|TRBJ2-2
TGTGCCAGCAGCTTTGCGGGAGGGTCGAACACCGGGGAGCTGTTTTTT
CASSFAGGSNTGELFF
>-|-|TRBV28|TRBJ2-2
TGTGCCAGCAGTTCCCCCGGCGGTAGAGGAAACACCGGGGAGCTGTTTTTT
CASSSPGGRGNTGELFF
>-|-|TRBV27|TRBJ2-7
TGTGCCAGCAGTGCCCGGGGGAGCAAAAGCTCCTACGAGCAGTACTTC
CASSARGSKSSYEQYF
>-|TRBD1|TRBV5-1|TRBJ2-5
TGCGCCAGCAGCTTGGCCTATACAGGGGGCGGAGAAGAGACCCAGTACTTC
CASSLAYTGGGEETQYF